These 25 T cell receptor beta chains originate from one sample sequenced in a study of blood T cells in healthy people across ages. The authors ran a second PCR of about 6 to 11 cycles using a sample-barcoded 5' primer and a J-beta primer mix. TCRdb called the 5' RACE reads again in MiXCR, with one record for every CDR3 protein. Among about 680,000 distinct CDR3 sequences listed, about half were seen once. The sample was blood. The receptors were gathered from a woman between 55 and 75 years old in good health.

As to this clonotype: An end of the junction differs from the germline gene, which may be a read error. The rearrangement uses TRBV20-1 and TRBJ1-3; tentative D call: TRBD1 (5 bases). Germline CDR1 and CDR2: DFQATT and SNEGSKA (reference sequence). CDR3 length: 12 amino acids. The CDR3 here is CRARDPVGTIYF. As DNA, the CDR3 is TGCCGTGCCCGGGACCCCGTGGGGACCATATATTTT.

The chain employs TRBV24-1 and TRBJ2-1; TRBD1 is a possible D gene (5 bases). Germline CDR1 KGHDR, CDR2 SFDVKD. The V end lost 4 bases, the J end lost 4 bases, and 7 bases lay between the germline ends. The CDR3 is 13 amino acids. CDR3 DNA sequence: TGTGCCACCAGTGAGAACAGGTACAATGAGCAGTTCTTC. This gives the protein CATSENRYNEQFF.

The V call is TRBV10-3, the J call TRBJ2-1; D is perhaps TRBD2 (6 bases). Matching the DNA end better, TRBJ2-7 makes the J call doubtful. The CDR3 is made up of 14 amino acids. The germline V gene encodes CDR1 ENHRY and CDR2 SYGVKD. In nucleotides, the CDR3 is TGTGCCATCAGTGAGCCGACTAGGACCTACGAGCAGTACTTC. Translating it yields CAISEPTRTYEQYF.

DNA for the CDR3: TGCAGTGCTTTTACAGGGGGAGAAGATACGCAGTATTTT. Translating it yields CSAFTGGEDTQYF. This chain joins TRBV20-1 and TRBJ2-3, with 8 bases fitting TRBD1. Per germline, CDR1 DFQATT and CDR2 SNEGSKA (reference sequence). V trimming: 5 bases; J trimming: 5 bases; junction bases outside the gene matches: 6. The CDR3 extends over 13 amino acids.

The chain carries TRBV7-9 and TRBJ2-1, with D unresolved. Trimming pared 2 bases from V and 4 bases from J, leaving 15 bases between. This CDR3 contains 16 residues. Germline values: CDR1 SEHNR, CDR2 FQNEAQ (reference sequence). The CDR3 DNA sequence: TGTGCCAGCAGCTTACGGCTGCGACACCGTTACAATGAGCAGTTCTTC. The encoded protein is CASSLRLRHRYNEQFF.

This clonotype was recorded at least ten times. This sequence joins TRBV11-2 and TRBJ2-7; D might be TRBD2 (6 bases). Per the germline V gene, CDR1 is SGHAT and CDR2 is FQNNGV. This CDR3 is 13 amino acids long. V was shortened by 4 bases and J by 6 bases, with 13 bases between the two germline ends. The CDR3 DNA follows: TGTGCCAGCAGCTCCGGGGGAGAGGGCGAGCAGTACTTC. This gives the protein CASSSGGEGEQYF.

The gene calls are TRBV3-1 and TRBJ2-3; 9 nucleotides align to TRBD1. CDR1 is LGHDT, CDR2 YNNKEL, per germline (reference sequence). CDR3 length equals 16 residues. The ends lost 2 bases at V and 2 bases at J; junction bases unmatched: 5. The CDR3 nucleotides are TGTGCCAGCAGCCAAACAGGGGGCTGGGACACAGATACGCAGTATTTT. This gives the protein CASSQTGGWDTDTQYF.

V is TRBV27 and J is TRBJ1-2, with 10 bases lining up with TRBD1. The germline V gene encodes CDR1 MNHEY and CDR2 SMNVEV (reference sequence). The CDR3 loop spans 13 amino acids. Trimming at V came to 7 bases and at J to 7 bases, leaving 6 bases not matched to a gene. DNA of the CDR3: TGTGCCAGCATGGACAGGGGGGGTGGTGGCTACACCTTC. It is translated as CASMDRGGGGYTF.

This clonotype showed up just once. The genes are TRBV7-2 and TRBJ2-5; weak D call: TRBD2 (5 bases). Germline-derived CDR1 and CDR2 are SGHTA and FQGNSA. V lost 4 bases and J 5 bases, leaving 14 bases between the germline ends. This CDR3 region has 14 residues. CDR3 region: CASSSRTETETQYF. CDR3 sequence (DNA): TGTGCCAGCAGCTCAAGGACTGAAACGGAGACCCAGTACTTC. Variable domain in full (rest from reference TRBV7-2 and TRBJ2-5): GAGVSQSPSNKVTEKGKDVELRCDPISGHTALYWYRQSLGQGLEFLIYFQGNSAPDKSGLPSDRFSAERTGGSVSTLTIQRTQQEDSAVYLCASSSRTETETQYFGPGTRLLVL.

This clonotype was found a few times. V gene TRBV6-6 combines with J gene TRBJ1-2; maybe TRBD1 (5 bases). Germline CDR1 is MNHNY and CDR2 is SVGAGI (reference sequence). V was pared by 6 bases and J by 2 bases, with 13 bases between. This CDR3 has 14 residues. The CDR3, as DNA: TGTGCCAGCAGCCACCGGGGCGAGAACTATGGCTACACCTTC. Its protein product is CASSHRGENYGYTF.

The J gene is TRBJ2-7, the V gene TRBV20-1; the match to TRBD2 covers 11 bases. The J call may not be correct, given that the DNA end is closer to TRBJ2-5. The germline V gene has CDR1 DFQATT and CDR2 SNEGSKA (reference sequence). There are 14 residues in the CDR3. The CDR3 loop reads CSASLAGGVETQYF. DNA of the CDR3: TGCAGTGCTAGCCTAGCGGGAGGAGTGGAGACCCAGTACTTC.

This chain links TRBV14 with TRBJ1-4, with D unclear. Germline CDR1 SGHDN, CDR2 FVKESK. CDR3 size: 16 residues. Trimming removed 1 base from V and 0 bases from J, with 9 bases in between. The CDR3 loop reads CASSQVPGATNEKLFF. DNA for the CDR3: TGTGCCAGCAGCCAAGTTCCCGGTGCAACTAATGAAAAACTGTTTTTT.

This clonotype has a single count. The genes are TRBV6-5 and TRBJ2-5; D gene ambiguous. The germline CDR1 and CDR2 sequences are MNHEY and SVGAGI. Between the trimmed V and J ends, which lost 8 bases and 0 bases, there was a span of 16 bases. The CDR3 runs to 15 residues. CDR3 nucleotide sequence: TGTGCCAGCCGTTTCCTACGGGCAGACCAAGAGACCCAGTACTTC. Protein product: CASRFLRADQETQYF.

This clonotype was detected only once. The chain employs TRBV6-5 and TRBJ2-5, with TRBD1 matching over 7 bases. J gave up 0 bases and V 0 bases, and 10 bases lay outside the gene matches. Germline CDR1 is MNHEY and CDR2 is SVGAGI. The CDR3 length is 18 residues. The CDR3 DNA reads TGTGCCAGCAGTTACTCAATCGCTATAGGGACAGACCAAGAGACCCAGTACTTC. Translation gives CASSYSIAIGTDQETQYF.

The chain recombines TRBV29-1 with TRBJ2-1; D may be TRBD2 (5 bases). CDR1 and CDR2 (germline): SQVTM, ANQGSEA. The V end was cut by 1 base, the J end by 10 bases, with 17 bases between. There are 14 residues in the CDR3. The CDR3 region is CSVEGGDYPYEQFF. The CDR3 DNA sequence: TGCAGCGTTGAAGGAGGAGACTACCCCTACGAGCAGTTCTTC.

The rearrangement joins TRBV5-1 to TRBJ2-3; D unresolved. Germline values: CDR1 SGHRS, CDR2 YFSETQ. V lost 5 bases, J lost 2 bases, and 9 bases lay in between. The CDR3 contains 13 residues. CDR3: CASSGRITDTQYF. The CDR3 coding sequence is TGCGCCAGCAGTGGCAGGATCACAGATACGCAGTATTTT.

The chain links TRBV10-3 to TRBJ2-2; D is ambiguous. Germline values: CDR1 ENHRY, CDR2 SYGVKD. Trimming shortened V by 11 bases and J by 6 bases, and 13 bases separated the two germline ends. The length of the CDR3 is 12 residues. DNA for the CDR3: TGTGCCTCCCAAGCCACCGCCGGGGAGCTGTTTTTT. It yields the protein CASQATAGELFF.

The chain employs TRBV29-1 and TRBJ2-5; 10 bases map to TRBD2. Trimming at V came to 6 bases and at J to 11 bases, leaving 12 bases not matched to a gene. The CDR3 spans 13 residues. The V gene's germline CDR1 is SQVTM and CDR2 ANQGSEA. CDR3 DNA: TGCAGCGTCAGCGGGAGGGCCCGGAATGAGCAGTACTTC. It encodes CSVSGRARNEQYF.

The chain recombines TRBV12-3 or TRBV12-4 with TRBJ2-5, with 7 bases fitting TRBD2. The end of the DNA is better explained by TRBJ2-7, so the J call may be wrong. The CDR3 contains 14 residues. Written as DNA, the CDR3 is TGTGCCAGCACCCCCCGAGAAACGGGGGGCGAGCAGTACTTC. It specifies CASTPRETGGEQYF.

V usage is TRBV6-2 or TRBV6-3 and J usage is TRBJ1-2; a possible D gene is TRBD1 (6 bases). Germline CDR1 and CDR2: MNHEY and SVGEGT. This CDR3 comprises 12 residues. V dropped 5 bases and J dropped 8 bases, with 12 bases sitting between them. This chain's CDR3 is CASSHGGEGYTF. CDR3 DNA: TGTGCCAGCAGTCACGGGGGCGAAGGCTACACCTTC.

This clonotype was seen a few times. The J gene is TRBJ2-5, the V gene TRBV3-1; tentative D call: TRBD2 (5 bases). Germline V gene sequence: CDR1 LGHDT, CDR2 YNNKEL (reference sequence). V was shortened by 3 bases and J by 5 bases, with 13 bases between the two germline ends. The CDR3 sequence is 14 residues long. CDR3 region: CASSHGQPGETQYF. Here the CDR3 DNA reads TGTGCCAGCAGCCATGGTCAACCGGGGGAGACCCAGTACTTC.

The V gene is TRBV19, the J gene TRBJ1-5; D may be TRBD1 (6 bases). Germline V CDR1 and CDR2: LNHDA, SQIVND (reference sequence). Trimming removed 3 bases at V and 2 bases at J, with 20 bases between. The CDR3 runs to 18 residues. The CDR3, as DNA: TGTGCCAGTAGTATGACAGGTCCGCAGGGTTACGGCAATCAGCCCCAGCATTTT. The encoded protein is CASSMTGPQGYGNQPQHF.

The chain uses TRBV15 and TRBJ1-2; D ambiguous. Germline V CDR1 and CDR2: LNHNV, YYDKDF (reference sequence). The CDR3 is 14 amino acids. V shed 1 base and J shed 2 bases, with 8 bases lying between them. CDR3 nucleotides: TGTGCCACCAGCAGAGGCCCCGTCAACTATGGCTACACCTTC. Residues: CATSRGPVNYGYTF.

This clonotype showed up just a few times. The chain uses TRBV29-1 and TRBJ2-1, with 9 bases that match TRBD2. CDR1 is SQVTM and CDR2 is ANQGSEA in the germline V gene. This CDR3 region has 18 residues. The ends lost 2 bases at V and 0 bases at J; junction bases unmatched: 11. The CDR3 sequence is CSVEPFPGSGSSYNEQFF. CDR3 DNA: TGCAGCGTTGAACCATTTCCGGGTAGCGGGAGCTCCTACAATGAGCAGTTCTTC.

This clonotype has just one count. The CDR3, as DNA: TGTGCCAGCAGCTTAGGATGGGGGGCAGAGCAGTTCTTC. Translation gives CASSLGWGAEQFF. This chain connects TRBV7-6 to TRBJ2-1, with D perhaps being TRBD1 or TRBD2 (6 bases each). Trimming stripped 1 base from V and 10 bases from J, with 11 bases between. Germline CDR1 and CDR2: SGHVS and FNYEAQ. The CDR3 is 13 amino acids.